This TCR beta chain emerged from a study of cytomegalovirus exposure and HLA in healthy donors. Study-wide results and caveats: Reports credit the classifier with highly specific, highly sensitive diagnosis of cytomegalovirus status.

PCR was performed using 60 Vbeta and 13 Jbeta primers. Only in-frame clones appear in the TCRdb table, and some are missing; sequencing was by immunoSEQ multiplex PCR. The repertoire includes about 98,000 clones, around four fifths of them detected once, and roughly 3.8% sits in the top ten. Trimming cost V 4 bases and J 4 bases; bases outside gene matches: 10. Germline values: CDR1 SGHDT, CDR2 YYEEEE. The CDR3 sequence is 17 residues long. In regard to this clone: Its antigen is not identified.

Material: PBMCs. This sequence was found in a female donor in good health and CMV-seropositive. V and J are TRBV5-6 and TRBJ2-3, with 12 bases lining up with TRBD2. CDR3 nucleotide sequence: TGTGCCAGCAGCCCGGTGGCGACTAGCGGGAGCTCAGATACGCAGTATTTT. Translating gives CASSPVATSGSSDTQYF.